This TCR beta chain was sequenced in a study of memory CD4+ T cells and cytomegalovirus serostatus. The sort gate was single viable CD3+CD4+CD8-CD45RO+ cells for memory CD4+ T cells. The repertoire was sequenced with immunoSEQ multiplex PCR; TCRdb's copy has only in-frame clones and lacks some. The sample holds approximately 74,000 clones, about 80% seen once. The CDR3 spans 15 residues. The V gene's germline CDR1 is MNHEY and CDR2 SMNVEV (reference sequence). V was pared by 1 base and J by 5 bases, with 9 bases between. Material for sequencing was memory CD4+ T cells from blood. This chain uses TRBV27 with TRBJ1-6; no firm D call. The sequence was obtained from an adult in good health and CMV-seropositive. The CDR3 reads CASSLLGVDNSPLHF. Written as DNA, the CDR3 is TGTGCCAGCAGTTTATTAGGTGTCGATAATTCACCCCTCCACTTT.